This T cell receptor (beta chain) derives from a study of T cell responses to AZD1222 COVID-19 vaccine. Study in general: Second doses were pooled across both intervals (about 4 or about 12 weeks).

The CDR3 is made up of 15 amino acids. V lost 5 bases to trimming and J lost 2 bases, with 14 bases between them. Germline lookup yields CDR1 LGHDT and CDR2 YNNKEL (reference sequence). Study results and caveats: Mapped onto spike, vaccine-associated CD4 TCRs spanned it and were dominant at 160-218 and 743-854.

The protocol was immunoSEQ multiplex PCR, while the TCRdb copy is restricted to in-frame clones and leaves out a portion. Of just over 80,000 clones listed, 90% are singletons. Remarks on this clone: Its antigen is as yet unknown.

The chain links TRBV3-1 (or the pseudogene TRBV3-2) to TRBJ2-3, with TRBD1 as a possible D gene (6 bases). The TCR was taken from an adult in good health. Sequencing used peripheral blood, obtained on day 0 of AZD1222 vaccination. CDR3 in DNA: TGTGCCAGCAGCGCCCGACAGGACCTCACAGATACGCAGTATTTT. It specifies CASSARQDLTDTQYF.